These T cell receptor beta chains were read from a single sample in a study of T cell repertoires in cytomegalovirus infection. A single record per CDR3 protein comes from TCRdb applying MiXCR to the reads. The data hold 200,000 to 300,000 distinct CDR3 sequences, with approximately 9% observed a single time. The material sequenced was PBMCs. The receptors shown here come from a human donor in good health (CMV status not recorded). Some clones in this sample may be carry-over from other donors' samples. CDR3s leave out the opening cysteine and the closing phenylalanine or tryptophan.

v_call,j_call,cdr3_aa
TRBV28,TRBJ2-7,ASSTRQSSYEQY
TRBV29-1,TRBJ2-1,SVVASGGQNEQF
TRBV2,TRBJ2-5,ASTGSRQETQY
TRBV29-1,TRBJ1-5,SVSPGMGQPQH
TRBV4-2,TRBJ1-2,ASSQAGNRYGYT
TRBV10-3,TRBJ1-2,AISATGQLAYGYT
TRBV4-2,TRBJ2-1,ASSQDPGRERF
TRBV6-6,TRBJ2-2,ASSYSRPGTSGGMELF
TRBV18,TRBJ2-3,ASSPELAGGNLATDTQY
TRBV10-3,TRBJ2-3,AISWTSGGSYTDTQY
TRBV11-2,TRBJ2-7,ASSLGSGSPYEQY
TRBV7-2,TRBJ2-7,ASSAGTGAYEQY
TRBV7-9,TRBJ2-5,ASSFRTDQETQY
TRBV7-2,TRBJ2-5,ASRPTNVAGGTKTQY
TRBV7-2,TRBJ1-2,ASSLKTGANYGYT
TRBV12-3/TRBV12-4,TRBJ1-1,ASNIMGGTEAF
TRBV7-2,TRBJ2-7,ASRYLAGGSYEQY
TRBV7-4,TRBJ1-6,ASSLRDSNSPLH
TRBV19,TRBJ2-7,ASSIADRSSYEQY
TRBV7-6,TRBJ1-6,ASSTQGTDNSPLH
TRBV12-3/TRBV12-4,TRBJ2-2,ASSDRNRDTGELF
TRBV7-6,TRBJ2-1,ASSDGGGDEQF
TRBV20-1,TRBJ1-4,SARDRRRTGGEKLF
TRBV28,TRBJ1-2,ASSLPAYGYT
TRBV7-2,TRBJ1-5,ASSRRGPGGGNQPQH
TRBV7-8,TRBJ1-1,ASSHTGRSGMNTEAF
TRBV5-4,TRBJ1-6,ASSSSGPAGSPLH
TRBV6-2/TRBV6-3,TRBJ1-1,ASGLGMNSMNTEAF
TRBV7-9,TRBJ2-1,ASSLSGLAGGSNEQF
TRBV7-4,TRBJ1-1,ASSRATANTEAF
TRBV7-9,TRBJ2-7,ASSYRGLYEQY
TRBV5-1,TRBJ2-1,ASDRGDYNEQF
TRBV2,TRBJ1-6,ASSGGRDNYNSPLH
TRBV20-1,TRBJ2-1,SARDQQRSYNEQF
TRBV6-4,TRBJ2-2,ASSDSGGAGELF
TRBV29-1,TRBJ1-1,SVAHRGRGTEAF
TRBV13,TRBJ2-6,ASSLVPNVLT